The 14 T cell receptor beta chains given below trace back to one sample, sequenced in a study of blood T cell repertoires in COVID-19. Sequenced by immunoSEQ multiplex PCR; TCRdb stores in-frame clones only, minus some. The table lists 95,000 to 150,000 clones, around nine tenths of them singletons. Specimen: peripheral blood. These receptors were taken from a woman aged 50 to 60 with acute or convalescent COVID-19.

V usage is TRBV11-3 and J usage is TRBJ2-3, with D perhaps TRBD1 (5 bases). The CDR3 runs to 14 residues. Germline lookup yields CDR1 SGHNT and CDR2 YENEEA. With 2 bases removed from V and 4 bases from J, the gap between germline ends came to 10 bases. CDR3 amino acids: CASSLQGYPDTQYF. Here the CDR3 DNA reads TGTGCCAGCAGCTTACAGGGCTACCCAGATACGCAGTATTTT.

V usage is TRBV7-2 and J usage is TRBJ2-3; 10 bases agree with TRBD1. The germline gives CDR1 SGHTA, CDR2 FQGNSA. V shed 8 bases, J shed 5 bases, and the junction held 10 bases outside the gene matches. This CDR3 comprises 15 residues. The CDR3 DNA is TGTGCCAGCTCCCGAAGGACAGGGGGGCAAGATACGCAGTATTTT. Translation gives CASSRRTGGQDTQYF.

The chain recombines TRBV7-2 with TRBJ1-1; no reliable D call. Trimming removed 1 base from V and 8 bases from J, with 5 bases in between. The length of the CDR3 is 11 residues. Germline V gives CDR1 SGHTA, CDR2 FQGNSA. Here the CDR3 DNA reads TGTGCCAGCAGCTTAGTGCGGGAAGCTTTCTTT. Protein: CASSLVREAFF.

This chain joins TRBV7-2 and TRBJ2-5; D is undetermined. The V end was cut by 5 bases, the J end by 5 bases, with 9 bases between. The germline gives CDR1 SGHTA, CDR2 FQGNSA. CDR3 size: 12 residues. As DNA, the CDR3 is TGTGCCAGCAGCCTCCCCGGGGAGACCCAGTACTTC. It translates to CASSLPGETQYF.

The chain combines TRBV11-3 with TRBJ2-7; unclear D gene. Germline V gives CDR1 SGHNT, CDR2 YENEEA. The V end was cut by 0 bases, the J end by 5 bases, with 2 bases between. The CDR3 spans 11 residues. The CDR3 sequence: CASSLDNEQYF. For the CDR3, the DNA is TGTGCCAGCAGCTTAGATAACGAGCAGTACTTC.

DNA for the CDR3: TGTGCCAGCAGCTTAGTCTTCCCCCAGTACAATGAGCAGTTCTTC. Translation gives CASSLVFPQYNEQFF. The J gene is TRBJ2-1, the V gene TRBV7-9; D uncertain. Deletions cut 1 base from V and 4 bases from J, with 11 bases between. The CDR3 loop spans 15 amino acids. From germline, CDR1 is SEHNR and CDR2 FQNEAQ (reference sequence).

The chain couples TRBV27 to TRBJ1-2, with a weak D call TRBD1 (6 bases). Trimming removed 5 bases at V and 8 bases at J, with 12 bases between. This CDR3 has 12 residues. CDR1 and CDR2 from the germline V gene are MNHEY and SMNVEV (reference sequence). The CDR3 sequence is CASSATGLGYTF. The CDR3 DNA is TGTGCCAGCAGTGCTACAGGGCTGGGCTACACCTTC.

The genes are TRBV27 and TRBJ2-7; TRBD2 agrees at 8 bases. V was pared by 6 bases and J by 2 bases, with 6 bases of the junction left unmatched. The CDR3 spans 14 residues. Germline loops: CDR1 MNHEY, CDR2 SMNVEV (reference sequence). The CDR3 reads CASSSGGSPYEQYF. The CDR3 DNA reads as TGTGCCAGCAGCAGCGGGGGCAGTCCCTACGAGCAGTACTTC.

The CDR3 region is CATLEVFGTEAFF. CDR3 nucleotides: TGTGCCACCCTTGAGGTTTTTGGCACTGAAGCTTTCTTT. This chain links TRBV5-4 with TRBJ1-1; D is ambiguous. Germline assignment: CDR1 SGHNT and CDR2 YYREEE (reference sequence). The germline V and J ends were trimmed by 9 bases and 4 bases, with 16 bases remaining between them. The CDR3 is 13 amino acids. The full variable domain, its missing parts supplied by reference TRBV5-4 and TRBJ1-1, is ETGVTQSPTHLIKTRGQQVTLRCSSQSGHNTVSWYQQALGQGPQFIFQYYREEENGRGNFPPRFSGLQFPNYSSELNVNALELDDSALYLCATLEVFGTEAFFGQGTRLTVV.

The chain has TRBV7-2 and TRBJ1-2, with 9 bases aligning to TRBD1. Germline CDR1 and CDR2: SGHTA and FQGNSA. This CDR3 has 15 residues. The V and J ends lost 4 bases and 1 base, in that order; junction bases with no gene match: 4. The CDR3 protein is CASSYRTGVNYGYTF. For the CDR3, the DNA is TGTGCCAGCAGCTACAGGACAGGGGTTAACTATGGCTACACCTTC.

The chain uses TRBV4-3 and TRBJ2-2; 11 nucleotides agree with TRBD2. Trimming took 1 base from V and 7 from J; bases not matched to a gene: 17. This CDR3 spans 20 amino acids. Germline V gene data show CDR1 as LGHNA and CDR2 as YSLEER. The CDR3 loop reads CASSQVPPPLAGGIDGELFF. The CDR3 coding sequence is TGCGCCAGCAGCCAAGTACCCCCCCCTCTAGCGGGGGGTATTGACGGGGAGCTGTTTTTT.

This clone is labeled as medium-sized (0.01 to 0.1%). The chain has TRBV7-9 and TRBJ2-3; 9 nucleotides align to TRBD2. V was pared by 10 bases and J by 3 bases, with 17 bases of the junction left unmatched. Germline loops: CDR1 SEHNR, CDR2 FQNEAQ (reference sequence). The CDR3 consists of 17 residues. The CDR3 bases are TGTGCCATTGAAGGGGCCACAGCGGGGGGCGATACAGATACGCAGTATTTT. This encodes CAIEGATAGGDTDTQYF.

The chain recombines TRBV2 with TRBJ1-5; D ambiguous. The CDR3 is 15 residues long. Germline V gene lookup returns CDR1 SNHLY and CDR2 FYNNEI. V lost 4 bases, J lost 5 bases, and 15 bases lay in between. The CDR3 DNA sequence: TGTGCCAGCAGTGTCGGGGAATCAAGGCATCAGCCCCAGCATTTT. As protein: CASSVGESRHQPQHF.

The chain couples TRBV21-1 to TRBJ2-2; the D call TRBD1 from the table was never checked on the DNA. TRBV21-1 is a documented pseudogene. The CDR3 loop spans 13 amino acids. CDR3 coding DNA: TGTGCCAGCAGCGAAAGGGGGACAGTCTCTCTGTTTTTT. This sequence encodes CASSERGTVSLFF.